This T cell receptor beta chain was recovered during a study of blood T cell repertoires in COVID-19. The CDR3 covers 14 residues. Germline V gene lookup returns CDR1 MNHNY and CDR2 SVGAGI (reference sequence). The germline V and J ends were trimmed by 1 base and 4 bases, with 8 bases remaining between them. As handled by the study authors: By means of reference gene primer amplification, nucleated cell counts were estimated. Only in-frame clones appear in the TCRdb table, and some are missing; sequencing was by immunoSEQ multiplex PCR. For V, J and clone size, that table is used; D and trimming come from the DNA. The sample contains roughly 200,000 clones, roughly four fifths of which appear only once.

Sequencing input: peripheral blood. J is TRBJ1-5 and V is TRBV6-6; D unclear. The origin of this receptor is a woman between 70 and 85 years old with active or convalescent COVID-19. The CDR3 DNA reads TGTGCCAGCAGTTACTTAAGCGGAAATCAGCCCCAGCATTTT. Protein sequence: CASSYLSGNQPQHF.